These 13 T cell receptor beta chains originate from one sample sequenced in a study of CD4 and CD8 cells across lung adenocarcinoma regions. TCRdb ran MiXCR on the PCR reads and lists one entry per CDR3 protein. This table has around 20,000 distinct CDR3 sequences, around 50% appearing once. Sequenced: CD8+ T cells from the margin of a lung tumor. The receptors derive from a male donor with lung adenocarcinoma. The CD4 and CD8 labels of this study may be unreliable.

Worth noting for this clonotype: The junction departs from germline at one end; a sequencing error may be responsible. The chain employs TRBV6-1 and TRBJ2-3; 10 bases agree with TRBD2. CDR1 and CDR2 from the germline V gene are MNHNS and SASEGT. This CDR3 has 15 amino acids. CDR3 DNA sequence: TGTGCCAGCTCCCACGGCGGACTAGCGGCAGATACGCAGTACTTT. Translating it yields CASSHGGLAADTQYF.

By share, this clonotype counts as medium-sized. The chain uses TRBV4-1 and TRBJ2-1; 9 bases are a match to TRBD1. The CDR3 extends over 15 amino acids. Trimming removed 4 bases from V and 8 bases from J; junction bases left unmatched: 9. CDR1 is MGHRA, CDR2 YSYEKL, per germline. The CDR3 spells CASSPQEQGADEQFF. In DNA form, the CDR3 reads TGCGCCAGCAGCCCCCAAGAACAGGGGGCAGATGAGCAGTTCTTC.

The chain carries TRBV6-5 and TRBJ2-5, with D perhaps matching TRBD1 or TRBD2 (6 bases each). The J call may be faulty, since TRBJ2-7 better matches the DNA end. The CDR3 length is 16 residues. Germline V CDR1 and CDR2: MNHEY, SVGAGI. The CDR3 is CASSYSLGGPTYEQYF. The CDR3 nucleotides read TGTGCCAGCAGTTACTCCCTAGGGGGGCCGACCTACGAGCAGTACTTC.

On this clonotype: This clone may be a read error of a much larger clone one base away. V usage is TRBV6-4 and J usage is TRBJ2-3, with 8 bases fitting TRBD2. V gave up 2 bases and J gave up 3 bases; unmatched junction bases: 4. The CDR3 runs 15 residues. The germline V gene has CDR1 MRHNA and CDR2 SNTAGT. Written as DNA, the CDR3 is TGTGCCAGCAGTGACGGGAGCGGGAGTACAGATACGCAGTATTTT. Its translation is CASSDGSGSTDTQYF.

In DNA, the CDR3 is TGTGCCAGCGGGTGCTGGGGGGGCCGGGAACAAGAGACGCAGTACTTC. It codes for CASGCWGGREQETQYF. V and J are TRBV6-1 and TRBJ2-3; weak D call: TRBD2 (7 bases). The last part of the DNA fits TRBJ2-7 better; the J call may be wrong. In germline, CDR1 is MNHNS, CDR2 SASEGT. The CDR3 has 16 residues.

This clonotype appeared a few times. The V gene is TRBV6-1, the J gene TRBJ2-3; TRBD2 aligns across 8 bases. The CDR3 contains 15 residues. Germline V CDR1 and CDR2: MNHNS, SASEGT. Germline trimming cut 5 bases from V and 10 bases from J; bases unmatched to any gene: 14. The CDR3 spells CASSPGLARSEAQYF. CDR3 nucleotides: TGTGCCAGCAGTCCTGGACTAGCAAGGTCAGAAGCGCAGTATTTT.

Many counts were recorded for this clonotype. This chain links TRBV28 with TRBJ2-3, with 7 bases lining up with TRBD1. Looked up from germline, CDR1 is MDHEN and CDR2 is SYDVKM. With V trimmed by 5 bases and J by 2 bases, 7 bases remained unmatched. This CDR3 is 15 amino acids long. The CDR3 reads CASSRTGGFTDTQYF. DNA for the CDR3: TGTGCCAGCAGTCGGACAGGAGGATTCACAGATACGCAGTATTTT.

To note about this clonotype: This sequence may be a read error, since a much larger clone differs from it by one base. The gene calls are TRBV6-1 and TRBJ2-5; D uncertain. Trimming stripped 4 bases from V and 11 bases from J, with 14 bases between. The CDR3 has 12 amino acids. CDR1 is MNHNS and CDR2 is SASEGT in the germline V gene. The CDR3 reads CASSGRHNEQYF. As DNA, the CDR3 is TGTGCCAGCAGTGGTAGACACAATGAGCAGTACTTC.

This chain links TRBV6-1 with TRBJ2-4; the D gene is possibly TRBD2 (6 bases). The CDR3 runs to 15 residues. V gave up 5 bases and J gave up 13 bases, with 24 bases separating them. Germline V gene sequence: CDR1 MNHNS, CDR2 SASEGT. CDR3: CASSPGRGATNMQYF. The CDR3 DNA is TGTGCCAGCAGTCCGGGGCGGGGAGCCACAAATATGCAGTACTTC.

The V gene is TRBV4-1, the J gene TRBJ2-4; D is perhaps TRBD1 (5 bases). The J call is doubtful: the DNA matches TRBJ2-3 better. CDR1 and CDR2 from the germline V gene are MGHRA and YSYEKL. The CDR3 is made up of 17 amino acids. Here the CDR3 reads CASSQVLGLWAGDIQYF. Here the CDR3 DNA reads TGCGCCAGCAGCCAAGTATTGGGGCTGTGGGCCGGAGACATTCAGTATTTT.

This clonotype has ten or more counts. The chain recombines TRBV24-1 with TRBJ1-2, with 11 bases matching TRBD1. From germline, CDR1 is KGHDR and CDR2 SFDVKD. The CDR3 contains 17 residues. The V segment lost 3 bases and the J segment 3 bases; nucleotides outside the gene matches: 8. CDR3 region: CATSDGAGQGADYGYTF. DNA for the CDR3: TGTGCCACCAGTGATGGCGCAGGACAGGGGGCCGACTATGGCTACACCTTC.

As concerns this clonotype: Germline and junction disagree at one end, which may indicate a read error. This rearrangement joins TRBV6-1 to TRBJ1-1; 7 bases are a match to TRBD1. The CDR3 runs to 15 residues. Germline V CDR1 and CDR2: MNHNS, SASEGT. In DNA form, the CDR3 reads TGTGCCAGCAGACCCAGGGGGGTCAAGGGGACTGAATCCATCTTT. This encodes CASRPRGVKGTESIF.

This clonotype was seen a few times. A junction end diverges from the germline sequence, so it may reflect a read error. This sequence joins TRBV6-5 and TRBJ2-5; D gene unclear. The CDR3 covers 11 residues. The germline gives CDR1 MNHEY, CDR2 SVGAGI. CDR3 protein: CASSYMASEYF. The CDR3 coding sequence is TGTGCCAGCAGTTACATGGCGTCGGAGTACTTT.